This T cell receptor (beta chain) stems from a study of OX40 agonist ivuxolimab in advanced cancers. Overall study: Of the participants, 40% had some prior anti-PD-1, anti-PD-L1 or anti-CTLA-4 therapy, which was allowed.

Details on this clone: The antigen is undetermined.

Study-level findings and limits: Circulating CD4+ and CD8+ T cells showed clonal expansion by week 6 at 0.1 to 3.0 mg/kg.

Profiled with immunoSEQ multiplex PCR; TCRdb holds only in-frame clones, not every one. The sample yields approximately 90,000 clones, approximately 90% seen once. This CDR3 contains 15 residues. Trimming took 3 bases from V and 7 from J; bases not matched to a gene: 7. The V gene's germline CDR1 is MGHRA and CDR2 YSYEKL. The TCR was taken from an adult with an advanced solid tumor such as melanoma, head and neck, liver or kidney cancer. This chain joins TRBV4-1 and TRBJ2-1; TRBD2 matches at 9 bases. This specimen consisted of CD4+ or CD8+ T cells sorted from blood, obtained in a trial of the OX40 agonist ivuxolimab. CDR3 amino acids: CASSQPGLARNEQFF. For the CDR3, the DNA is TGCGCCAGCAGCCAGCCGGGACTAGCCCGGAATGAGCAGTTCTTC.